This entry describes one TCR beta chain. Its antigen is not known. The data were taken from a study of cytomegalovirus exposure and HLA in healthy donors. Study results and caveats: Available immune exposure information covered CMV serostatus only. Later analysis demonstrated an association between a missense DCLRE1C variant and TCR beta V- and J-gene trimming. Earlier analysis yielded a pattern in which most TCR beta V segments were productive about 90% or about 30% of the time. Per published accounts, TCR beta sequences correctly predicted the HLA-A and HLA-B alleles of most subjects.

V was clipped by 3 bases and J by 8 bases, with 10 bases between them. CDR1 and CDR2 (germline): DFQATT, SNEGSKA (reference sequence). The CDR3 runs 11 residues. PCR amplification relied on 60 Vbeta primers (plus 13 Jbeta primers). Assay used: immunoSEQ multiplex PCR; TCRdb lists only in-frame clones, some missing. The table records around 180,000 clones, roughly four fifths of them present only once. This receptor was taken from a man in his late teens or twenties in good health and CMV-seronegative. The chain employs TRBV20-1 and TRBJ1-2, with D uncertain. The specimen sequenced was PBMCs. In DNA form, the CDR3 reads TGCAGTGCTAGCTACTCATTGGGCTACACCTTC. It translates to CSASYSLGYTF.